The clone carrying this TCR beta chain has just a few counts. Its specificity is unknown. The sample belongs to a study of vaccination and CD4 T cells after COVID-19. Across the study: SARS-CoV-2 had been detected by nasal swab PCR in convalescent patients; roughly nine were mild, one severe. Six males and four females, two Hispanic, made up the convalescents.

The CDR3 totals 14 residues. Trimming took off 6 bases at V and 5 bases at J, with 13 bases between the two ends. Germline loops: CDR1 MNHEY, CDR2 SVGEGT. Once obtained from cultured CD4+ T cells, the DNA was sequenced using the Oncomine TCR Beta short-read assay. TCRdb re-analysed the PCR reads in MiXCR, keeping a single row per CDR3 protein. The profile shows under 20,000 distinct CDR3 sequences, over 45% of them singletons. Treatment described: approximately nine-day PBMC culture with coronavirus spike peptide pools or control peptides (ViraFEST assay). This TCR came from a human donor who had recovered from COVID-19. The sequences come from CD4+ T cells from blood, cultured in vitro, collected before SARS-CoV-2 vaccination. The chain carries TRBV6-2 or TRBV6-3 and TRBJ1-4; a weak D match, TRBD1 (5 bases). The CDR3, as DNA: TGTGCCAGCAGACCCGGGGACGTGAATGAAAAACTGTTTTTT. Amino acids: CASRPGDVNEKLFF.